Following are 15 T cell receptor beta chains from one sample sequenced in a study of long-term antiretroviral therapy in people with HIV (dated 2022 in TCRdb). The immunoSEQ hsTCRB v3.0 assay was used at survey level resolution for TRB variable region sequencing. TCRdb mirrors the immuneACCESS table, restricted to in-frame sequences. Some clones are absent from its copies; in checked studies, under half trace to an unresolved V gene, and the reason for the others is unknown. This sample comprises about 30,000 clones, about four fifths of them detected only once. Jointly, the top ten make up approximately 9.5% of the sample. The material sequenced was unsorted PBMCs, taken 3 years after starting antiretroviral therapy. Receptors originate from a man aged 35 to 55 with HIV.

V gene TRBV4-1 combines with J gene TRBJ2-5; 13 bases agree with TRBD2. The CDR3 covers 19 residues. The germline V gene encodes CDR1 MGHRA and CDR2 YSYEKL. The V segment lost 0 bases and the J segment 1 base; nucleotides outside the gene matches: 8. The CDR3 here is CASSQDPGLAGVSQETQYF. The CDR3 region has the DNA TGCGCCAGCAGCCAAGATCCTGGACTAGCGGGAGTAAGCCAAGAGACCCAGTACTTC.

The gene calls are TRBV7-9 and TRBJ1-1; possible D gene TRBD1, 5 bases. CDR3 length: 13 amino acids. Trimming shortened V by 3 bases and J by 5 bases, and 10 bases separated the two germline ends. Germline CDR1 reads SEHNR; CDR2 reads FQNEAQ (reference sequence). CDR3 DNA sequence: TGTGCCAGCAGCTTGGGTGGGACGACTGAAGCTTTCTTT. Translating it yields CASSLGGTTEAFF.

The V and J genes are TRBV18 and TRBJ2-7; 8 nucleotides match TRBD2. Germline V lookup: CDR1 KGHSH, CDR2 LQKENI. The CDR3 contains 17 residues. The J segment lost 1 base and the V segment lost 6 bases, leaving 14 bases of the junction unmatched. CDR3 nucleotides: TGTGCCAGCTCTCTCCACGGGGGGGATCGAGGTTCCTACGAGCAGTACTTC. Amino acids: CASSLHGGDRGSYEQYF.

V and J are TRBV19 and TRBJ1-1; perhaps TRBD1 as D (6 bases). The CDR3 sequence is 12 residues long. The V gene lost 5 bases and the J gene lost 7 bases, with 11 bases spanning the gap. Germline CDR1 and CDR2: LNHDA and SQIVND (reference sequence). For the CDR3, the DNA is TGTGCCAGTAGTTTACGACAGGTTGAAGCTTTCTTT. This encodes CASSLRQVEAFF.

The V call is TRBV9, the J call TRBJ2-3, with D perhaps TRBD2 (5 bases). Germline values: CDR1 SGDLS, CDR2 YYNGEE. CDR3 length: 14 residues. V was cut by 0 bases and J by 5 bases, with 10 bases left in between. The CDR3 sequence: CASSVGGLEDTQYF. CDR3 coding DNA: TGTGCCAGCAGCGTAGGCGGACTTGAAGATACGCAGTATTTT.

The V gene is TRBV14, the J gene TRBJ2-7; no definite D call. The CDR3 length is 11 residues. The germline CDR1 and CDR2 sequences are SGHDN and FVKESK. Trimming took 4 bases from V and 3 from J, leaving 4 bases between them. Here the CDR3 reads CASSLNYEQYF. CDR3 DNA sequence: TGTGCCAGCAGCCTCAACTACGAGCAGTACTTC.

Comments on this clone: The same CDR3 is also encoded by other DNA sequences in this sample. The V call is TRBV6-5, the J call TRBJ1-1; D is possibly TRBD1 (5 bases). This CDR3 contains 13 residues. The germline CDR1 and CDR2 sequences are MNHEY and SVGAGI. Deletions cut 6 bases from V and 4 bases from J, with 12 bases between. CDR3 protein: CASRESGGTEAFF. DNA of the CDR3: TGTGCCAGCAGGGAGAGCGGGGGCACTGAAGCTTTCTTT.

The chain links TRBV29-1 to TRBJ2-1; 10 bases are a match to TRBD2. With 1 base clipped from V and 7 bases from J, the junction kept 4 bases outside the gene matches. Germline lookup yields CDR1 SQVTM and CDR2 ANQGSEA. The CDR3 is 14 amino acids. The CDR3, as DNA: TGCAGCGTTGAAGGGCTAGCGGGAGTAAATGAGCAGTTCTTC. This translates into CSVEGLAGVNEQFF.

As for this clone: One junction end disagrees with the germline gene, perhaps due to a read error. The V call is TRBV10-1, the J call TRBJ2-7, with D hard to call. This CDR3 has 12 residues. Germline V gene sequence: CDR1 WNHNN, CDR2 SYGVQD (reference sequence). CDR3 residues: CASSDSVGSQLF. CDR3 DNA: TGCGCCAGCAGTGATTCTGTTGGCAGCCAGCTCTTC.

The chain uses TRBV5-6 and TRBJ2-1, with D possibly called TRBD1 or TRBD2 (6 bases each). Germline-derived CDR1 and CDR2 are SGHDT and YYEEEE. This CDR3 is 16 amino acids long. Trimming left V 1 base short and J 5 bases short, with 16 bases between. The CDR3 DNA sequence: TGTGCCAGCAGCTTGTGGGGGGCTAGCCTTAACAATGAGCAGTTCTTC. This codes for CASSLWGASLNNEQFF. The full variable domain, with the rest looked up from reference TRBV5-6 and TRBJ2-1, is DAGVTQSPTHLIKTRGQQVTLRCSPKSGHDTVSWYQQALGQGPQFIFQYYEEEERQRGNFPDRFSGHQFPNYSSELNVNALLLGDSALYLCASSLWGASLNNEQFFGPGTRLTVL.

The rearrangement links TRBV29-1 to TRBJ2-3; D not certain. The CDR3 runs 10 residues. Looked up from germline, CDR1 is SQVTM and CDR2 is ANQGSEA. Trimming removed 4 bases at V and 3 bases at J, with 2 bases between. Written as DNA, the CDR3 is TGCAGCGTTGGGACAGATACGCAGTATTTT. Translated, it gives CSVGTDTQYF.

The rearrangement links TRBV14 to TRBJ2-3; possibly TRBD1 or TRBD2 for D (5 bases each). V was trimmed by 4 bases and J by 7 bases, leaving 15 bases between them. CDR1 and CDR2 from the germline V gene are SGHDN and FVKESK. The CDR3 is made up of 14 amino acids. This CDR3 is CASSPGRDRNTQYF. Here the CDR3 DNA reads TGTGCCAGCAGCCCGGGCAGGGACCGAAATACGCAGTATTTT.

This chain joins TRBV7-9 and TRBJ1-1; weak D call: TRBD1 (5 bases). V was trimmed by 5 bases and J by 1 base, leaving 23 bases between them. The CDR3 contains 18 residues. Germline-derived CDR1 and CDR2 are SEHNR and FQNEAQ (reference sequence). In DNA, the CDR3 is TGTGCCAGCAGCCGAGAGGCGCTCGGGGCGGGGCCGAACACTGAAGCTTTCTTT. Its translation is CASSREALGAGPNTEAFF.

The CDR3 DNA reads TGCAGTGCTAGATGGACGGGTGAGCAGTTCTTC. Translated: CSARWTGEQFF. The chain joins TRBV20-1 to TRBJ2-1; no definite D call. Germline V lookup: CDR1 DFQATT, CDR2 SNEGSKA (reference sequence). CDR3 size: 11 residues. V lost 2 bases and J 9 bases, leaving 8 bases between the germline ends.

V is TRBV11-2 and J is TRBJ2-1; no clear D gene. The germline V gene encodes CDR1 SGHAT and CDR2 FQNNGV. The CDR3 has 13 residues. With 5 bases removed from V and 6 bases from J, the gap between germline ends came to 11 bases. The CDR3 coding sequence is TGTGCCAGCAGCCTCCCTGGGGTCAATGAGCAGTTCTTC. Translating it yields CASSLPGVNEQFF.